The clone carrying this T cell receptor beta chain was seen a handful of times. Its antigen is currently unknown. The sample belongs to a study of early T cells in non-severe SARS-CoV-2 infection. The protocol attached unique molecular identifiers to individual cDNA molecules. Via MiXCR, TCRdb re-called the 5' RACE reads, giving one row per CDR3 protein. Of over 95,000 distinct CDR3 sequences in the sample, 16% were seen once. Germline V gives CDR1 SQVTM, CDR2 ANQGSEA. The CDR3 length is 14 residues. V shed 6 bases, J shed 4 bases, and the junction held 10 bases outside the gene matches. Study-wide results and caveats: CD4 and private specificities were missed by VDJdb matching, which favored anti-spike CD8 responses.

The chain carries TRBV29-1 and TRBJ1-1; 8 bases agree with TRBD1. The sequence came from an adult who was a healthcare worker with PCR-confirmed SARS-CoV-2 infection or an uninfected control (not recorded which). Material: whole blood. This chain's CDR3 is CSVNPTGVGTEAFF. Written as DNA, the CDR3 is TGCAGCGTCAATCCGACAGGGGTAGGCACTGAAGCTTTCTTT.